This T cell receptor (beta chain) emerged from a study of cytomegalovirus exposure and HLA in healthy donors. General study results and limits: Most TCR sequences were rare, but some public TCRs occurred in many donors. In a later analysis, TCR beta V- and J-gene trimming was associated with a missense DCLRE1C variant. Highly shared variants forming one cluster were likely a sequencing artifact.

Vbeta (60) and Jbeta (13) primers were used in the PCR. Profiling relied on immunoSEQ multiplex PCR, and the TCRdb table lists in-frame clones only, not all of them. The table shows about 170,000 clones, with approximately 85% occurring only once. For this clone: The antigen remains undetermined.

Donors showed nominal health when sampled, although they likely had unrecorded immune exposures. The V end was cut by 4 bases, the J end by 3 bases, with 16 bases between. CDR3 length: 15 amino acids. Germline loops: CDR1 SGHDN, CDR2 FVKESK. Sequencing was performed on PBMCs. V usage is TRBV14 and J usage is TRBJ2-7; D is unresolved. This clonotype was sampled from a man younger than 30 in good health and CMV-seropositive. The CDR3 DNA sequence: TGTGCCAGCAGCCCCGCCTCAGACTGGTTCTACGAGCAGTACTTC. Translated, it gives CASSPASDWFYEQYF.